This paragraph reports one TCR beta chain. Per the authors' pipeline: Using reference gene primer amplification, nucleated cell counts were estimated. Sequenced by immunoSEQ multiplex PCR; TCRdb stores in-frame clones only, minus some. The V and J calls and clone size were taken over from that table, and D and trimming were inferred from the DNA. The profile covers 60,000 to 85,000 clones, with approximately 87% appearing a single time and 3.5% to 5% taken by the ten largest. Germline V lookup: CDR1 SGHTA, CDR2 FQGTGA. Trimming left V 2 bases short and J 0 bases short, with 12 bases between. The CDR3 covers 16 residues. This entry belongs to a study of blood T cell repertoires in COVID-19. In the study overall: The study drew acute and convalescent COVID-19 samples from the United States, Italy and Spain. T cells, B-cell-depleted T cells, or PBMCs provided the cDNA or gDNA that served as material.

This sequence was found in a man over 45 with active COVID-19. This rearrangement joins TRBV7-3 to TRBJ2-3; weak D call: TRBD2 (6 bases). The sample was peripheral blood. The chain's CDR3 is CASSLLAGSSTDTQYF. The CDR3 region has the DNA TGTGCCAGCAGCTTATTGGCGGGGTCTAGCACAGATACGCAGTATTTT.